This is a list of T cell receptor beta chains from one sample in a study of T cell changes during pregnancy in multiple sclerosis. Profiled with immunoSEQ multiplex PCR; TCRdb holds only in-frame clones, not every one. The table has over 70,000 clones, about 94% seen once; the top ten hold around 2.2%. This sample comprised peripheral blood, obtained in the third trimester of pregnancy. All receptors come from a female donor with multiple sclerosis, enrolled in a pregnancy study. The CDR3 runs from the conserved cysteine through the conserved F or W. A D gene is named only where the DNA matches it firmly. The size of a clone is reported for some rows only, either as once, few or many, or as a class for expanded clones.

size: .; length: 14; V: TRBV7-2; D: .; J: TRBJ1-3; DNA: TGTGCCAGCAGCTTAGGGACATCTGGAAACACCATATATTTT; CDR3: CASSLGTSGNTIYF
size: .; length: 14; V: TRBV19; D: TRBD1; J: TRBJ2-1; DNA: TGTGCCAGTAGTCCAGGGGGCCGTTACAATGAGCAGTTCTTC; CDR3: CASSPGGRYNEQFF
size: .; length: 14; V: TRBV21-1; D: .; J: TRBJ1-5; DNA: TGTGCCAGCAGCATTCCGGGGAGGCAACAGCCCCAGCATTTT; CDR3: CASSIPGRQQPQHF
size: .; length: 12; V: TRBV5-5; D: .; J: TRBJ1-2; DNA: TGTGCCAGCAGCTTGGATAGCTATGGCTACACCTTC; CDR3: CASSLDSYGYTF
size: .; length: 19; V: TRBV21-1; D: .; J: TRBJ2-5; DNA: TGTGCCAGCAGCAAAGACAGGGGTTGCCTAGCGGGAGTCGGCAAGACCCAGTACTTC; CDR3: CASSKDRGCLAGVGKTQYF
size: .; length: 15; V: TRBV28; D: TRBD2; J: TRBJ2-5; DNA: TGTGCCAGCAGTTTTTCAGCGGGAGGGACAGAGACCCAGTACTTC; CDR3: CASSFSAGGTETQYF
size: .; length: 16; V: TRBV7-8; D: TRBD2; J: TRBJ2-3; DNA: TGTGCCAGCAGTCCCCCTAGCGGAAGAGGTACAGATACGCAGTATTTT; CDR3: CASSPPSGRGTDTQYF
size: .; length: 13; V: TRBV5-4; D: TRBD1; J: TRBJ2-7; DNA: TGTGCCAGCAGCCAACAGGGGCGGAACGAGCAGTACTTC; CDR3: CASSQQGRNEQYF
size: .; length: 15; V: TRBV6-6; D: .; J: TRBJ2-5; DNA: TGTGCCAGCAAGTTCGACAGTAAAGTTGGGGAGACCCAGTACTTC; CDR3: CASKFDSKVGETQYF
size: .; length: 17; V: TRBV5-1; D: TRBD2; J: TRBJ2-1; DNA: TGCGCCAGCAGCTTCCAGACTAGCGGAAACTCCTACAATGAGCAGTTCTTC; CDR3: CASSFQTSGNSYNEQFF
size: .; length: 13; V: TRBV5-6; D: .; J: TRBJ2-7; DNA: TGTGCCAGCAGCCCTCGGATCAGCGGGGAGCAGTACTTC; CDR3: CASSPRISGEQYF
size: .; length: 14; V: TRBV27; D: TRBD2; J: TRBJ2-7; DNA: TGTGCCAGCAGTGTAGCGGGAGGGGCCTACGAGCAGTACTTC; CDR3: CASSVAGGAYEQYF
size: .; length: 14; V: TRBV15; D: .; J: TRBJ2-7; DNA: TGTGCCACCAGCAGGCCGACAGAGACCTACGAGCAGTACTTC; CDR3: CATSRPTETYEQYF
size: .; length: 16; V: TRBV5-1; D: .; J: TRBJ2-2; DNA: TGCGCCAGCAGCTCGCCCCAGAGCGTAAACACCGGGGAGCTGTTTTTT; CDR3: CASSSPQSVNTGELFF
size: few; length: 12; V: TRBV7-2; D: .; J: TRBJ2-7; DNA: TGTGCCAGCAGCCTCAGGGTAGGCGAGCAGTACTTC; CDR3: CASSLRVGEQYF
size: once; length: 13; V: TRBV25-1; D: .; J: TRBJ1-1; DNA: TGTGCCAGCAGAAGGGGCAGCAGCACTGAAGCTTTCTTT; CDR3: CASRRGSSTEAFF
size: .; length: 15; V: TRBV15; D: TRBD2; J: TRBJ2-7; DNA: TGTGCCACCAGCACCGGGACTAGAGGAGCGTACGAGCAGTACTTC; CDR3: CATSTGTRGAYEQYF
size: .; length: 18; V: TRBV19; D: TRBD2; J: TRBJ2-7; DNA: TGTGCCAGTAGTATCGTGATCTTTGGCGCTAGCGGGAGGACCGAGCAGTACTTC; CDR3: CASSIVIFGASGRTEQYF
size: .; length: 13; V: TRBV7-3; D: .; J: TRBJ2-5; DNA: TGTGCCAGCAGCTTAGAGGTCCAAGAGACCCAGTACTTC; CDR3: CASSLEVQETQYF
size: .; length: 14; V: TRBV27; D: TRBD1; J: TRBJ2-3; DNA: TGTGCCAGCAGTTTACAGGGGGCGGCAGATACGCAGTATTTT; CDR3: CASSLQGAADTQYF
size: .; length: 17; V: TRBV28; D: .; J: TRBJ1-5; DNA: TGTGCCAGCAGTGGACACTCAAGACCCCTTAGCAATCAGCCCCAGCATTTT; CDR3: CASSGHSRPLSNQPQHF
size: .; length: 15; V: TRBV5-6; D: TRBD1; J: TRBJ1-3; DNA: TGTGCCAGCAGCCAGGGACAGTTCTCTGGAAACACCATATATTTT; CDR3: CASSQGQFSGNTIYF
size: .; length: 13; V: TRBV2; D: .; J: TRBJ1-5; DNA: TGTGCCAGCAGACGGGACAACAATCAGCCCCAGCATTTT; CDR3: CASRRDNNQPQHF
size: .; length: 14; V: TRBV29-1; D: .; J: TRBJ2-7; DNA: TGCAGCGTAGCTACCGGGACTCGCTCCTACGAGCAGTACTTC; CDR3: CSVATGTRSYEQYF
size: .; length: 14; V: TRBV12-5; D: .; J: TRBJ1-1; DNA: TGTGCTAGTGGCAATCCGGGACTCGAGCCCGAAGCTTTCTTT; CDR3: CASGNPGLEPEAFF
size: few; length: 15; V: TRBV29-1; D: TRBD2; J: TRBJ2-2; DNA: TGCAGCGTTCGGACTAGCGGGAGCGACACCGGGGAGCTGTTTTTT; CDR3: CSVRTSGSDTGELFF
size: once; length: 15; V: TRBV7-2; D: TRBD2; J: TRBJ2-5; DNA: TGTGCCAGCAGCTTAGAAGGGACTAGCCCCAGGACCCAGTACTTC; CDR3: CASSLEGTSPRTQYF
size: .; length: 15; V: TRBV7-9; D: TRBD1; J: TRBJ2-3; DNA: TGTGCCAGCAGTCCAGGACAGGGGCGCACAGATACGCAGTATTTT; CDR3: CASSPGQGRTDTQYF
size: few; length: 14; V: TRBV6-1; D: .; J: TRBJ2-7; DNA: TGTGCCAGCAGGGCCCCGTCACCCTCCTACGAGCAGTACTTC; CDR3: CASRAPSPSYEQYF